This T cell receptor (beta chain) was sequenced during a study of cytomegalovirus exposure and HLA in healthy donors. Study results and caveats: Association of a missense DCLRE1C variant with TCR beta V- and J-gene trimming was reported in a later analysis. What a later analysis showed was that several of the most significant clusters appeared linked to common viral pathogens. The authors enumerated roughly 160 TCR beta chains as linked to cytomegalovirus.

Both 60 Vbeta primers and 13 Jbeta primers went into the PCR. Repertoires were generated with immunoSEQ multiplex PCR, while TCRdb's copy carries only in-frame clones and drops some. The table for this sample gives 50,000 to 70,000 clones. Notes on this clone: What it recognizes is unknown.

This clonotype originated in a woman aged 18-29 years in good health and CMV-seronegative. The sample taken for sequencing was PBMCs.

The DNA for the CDR3 is TGTGCCAGCAGCTTGGGCAGGGGCAATGAGCAGTTCTTC. Residues: CASSLGRGNEQFF. The gene calls are TRBV11-2 and TRBJ2-1; the D gene is possibly TRBD1 (6 bases). The length of the CDR3 is 13 residues. The germline gives CDR1 SGHAT, CDR2 FQNNGV. Trimming took off 3 bases at V and 6 bases at J, with 9 bases between the two ends.